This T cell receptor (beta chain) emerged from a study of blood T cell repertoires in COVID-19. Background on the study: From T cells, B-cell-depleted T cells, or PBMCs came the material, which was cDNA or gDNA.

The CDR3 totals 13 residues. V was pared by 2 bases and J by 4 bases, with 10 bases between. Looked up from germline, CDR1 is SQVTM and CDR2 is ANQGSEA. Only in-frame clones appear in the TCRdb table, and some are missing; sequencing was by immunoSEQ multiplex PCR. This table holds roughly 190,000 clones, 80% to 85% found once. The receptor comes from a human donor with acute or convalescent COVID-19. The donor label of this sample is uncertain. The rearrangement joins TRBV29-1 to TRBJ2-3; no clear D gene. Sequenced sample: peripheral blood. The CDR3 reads CSVEPSGADTQYF. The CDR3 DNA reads TGCAGCGTTGAACCTAGTGGTGCAGATACGCAGTATTTT.